One and the same sample provided the 20 T cell receptor beta chains below, sequenced in a study of cytomegalovirus exposure and HLA in healthy donors. Both 60 Vbeta primers and 13 Jbeta primers went into the PCR. Repertoires were generated with immunoSEQ multiplex PCR, while TCRdb's copy carries only in-frame clones and drops some. This sample has about 84,000 clones, with roughly 78% found just once. Sequences were obtained from PBMCs. The receptors shown here come from a male donor in good health and CMV-seropositive.

The chain joins TRBV6-5 to TRBJ2-2; no firm D call. Trimming removed 2 bases at V and 5 bases at J, with 12 bases between. The CDR3 extends over 15 amino acids. Germline lookup yields CDR1 MNHEY and CDR2 SVGAGI. Here the CDR3 DNA reads TGTGCCAGCAGTTACCTCCCTAGGCAGACCGGGGAGCTGTTTTTT. Encoded protein: CASSYLPRQTGELFF.

The chain employs TRBV6-5 and TRBJ1-2, with D possibly TRBD1 on 6 matching bases. In germline, CDR1 is MNHEY, CDR2 SVGAGI. The CDR3 runs to 13 residues. V lost 10 bases and J lost 7, with 19 bases in between. As DNA, the CDR3 is TGTGCCATCCGCGGGGGCAGTGACTGTGGCTACACCTTC. As protein: CAIRGGSDCGYTF.

This clone was picked up a small number of times. J is TRBJ1-5 and V is TRBV30; 9 nucleotides agree with TRBD1. V was clipped by 2 bases and J by 4 bases; unmatched bases: 3. The CDR3 contains 14 residues. CDR1 is GTSNPN and CDR2 is SVGIG in the germline V gene (reference sequence). CDR3 sequence: CAWSMTGGNQPQHF. DNA for the CDR3: TGTGCCTGGAGTATGACAGGGGGAAATCAGCCCCAGCATTTT.

The rearrangement joins TRBV2 to TRBJ2-7; tentatively, D is TRBD1 (5 bases). The CDR3 runs to 12 residues. V gave up 2 bases and J gave up 4 bases, with 6 bases separating them. The germline CDR1 and CDR2 sequences are SNHLY and FYNNEI. The CDR3 loop is CASSEQGYEQYF. The CDR3 bases are TGTGCCAGCAGTGAACAGGGTTACGAGCAGTACTTC.

This chain joins TRBV27 and TRBJ1-5; D unclear. V lost 2 bases, J lost 0 bases, and 5 bases lay in between. The CDR3 has 14 amino acids. CDR1 is MNHEY and CDR2 is SMNVEV in the germline V gene (reference sequence). CDR3 region: CASSLADSNQPQHF. DNA for the CDR3: TGTGCCAGCAGTTTAGCGGATAGCAATCAGCCCCAGCATTTT.

This chain uses TRBV7-2 with TRBJ2-1; 9 bases map to TRBD1. The CDR3 extends over 15 amino acids. The V gene's germline CDR1 is SGHTA and CDR2 FQGNSA. Trimming at V came to 5 bases and at J to 5 bases, leaving 7 bases not matched to a gene. CDR3 in DNA: TGTGCCAGCAGCCCCGGGACAGGGTACGACAATGAGCAGTTCTTC. This sequence encodes CASSPGTGYDNEQFF.

This chain connects TRBV30 to TRBJ1-5; 8 bases agree with TRBD1. CDR1 is GTSNPN, CDR2 SVGIG, per germline (reference sequence). V dropped 0 bases and J dropped 7; count of bases not matched to a gene: 2. The CDR3 spans 13 residues. CDR3 sequence reads: CAWSVDRGQPQHF. In nucleotides, the CDR3 is TGTGCCTGGAGTGTTGACAGGGGACAGCCCCAGCATTTT. Drawing the rest from reference TRBV30 and TRBJ1-5, the complete variable domain is SQTIHQWPATLVQPVGSPLSLECTVEGTSNPNLYWYRQAAGRGLQLLFYSVGIGQISSEVPQNLSASRPQDRQFILSSKKLLLSDSGFYLCAWSVDRGQPQHFGDGTRLSIL.

This chain uses TRBV7-9 with TRBJ2-3; 15 bases line up with TRBD2. The V and J ends lost 5 bases and 4 bases, in that order; junction bases with no gene match: 4. Germline CDR1 SEHNR, CDR2 FQNEAQ (reference sequence). The CDR3 sequence is 16 residues long. CDR3 sequence reads: CASSGLAGGPSDTQYF. In nucleotides, the CDR3 is TGTGCCAGCAGCGGACTAGCGGGAGGGCCCTCAGATACGCAGTATTTT.

The chain is built from TRBV6-5 and TRBJ2-3; a possible D gene is TRBD2 (6 bases). This CDR3 comprises 13 residues. From germline, CDR1 is MNHEY and CDR2 SVGAGI. Trimming shortened V by 10 bases and J by 2 bases, and 13 bases separated the two germline ends. Here the CDR3 reads CATFGGVTDTQYF. CDR3 sequence (DNA): TGTGCCACCTTCGGAGGGGTCACAGATACGCAGTATTTT.

V usage is TRBV4-2 and J usage is TRBJ2-7, with 8 bases fitting TRBD2. CDR3 size: 18 residues. Per the germline V gene, CDR1 is LGHNA and CDR2 is YNFKEQ. Losses at the gene ends were 0 bases for V and 0 bases for J; bases not matched to a gene: 10. The CDR3 is CASSQESIAGLTSYEQYF. CDR3 nucleotide sequence: TGTGCCAGCAGCCAAGAATCAATAGCGGGGCTGACCTCCTACGAGCAGTACTTC.

The CDR3 DNA reads TGCGCCAGCAGCCAAGGGTTCCCGGGAGCTACCTACAATGAGCAGTTCTTC. It codes for CASSQGFPGATYNEQFF. The chain uses TRBV4-1 and TRBJ2-1, with D possibly being TRBD2 (6 bases). CDR3 size: 17 residues. Trimming left V 1 base short and J 2 bases short, with 15 bases between. CDR1 and CDR2 (germline): MGHRA, YSYEKL.

The gene calls are TRBV5-1 and TRBJ2-2; 10 nucleotides line up with TRBD2. Trimming took 4 bases from V and 6 from J; bases not matched to a gene: 6. Germline lookup yields CDR1 SGHRS and CDR2 YFSETQ. The CDR3 consists of 15 residues. Here the CDR3 DNA reads TGCGCCAGCAGCCCGTCTAGCGGGAGTTCCGGGGAGCTGTTTTTT. Translation gives CASSPSSGSSGELFF.

The V gene is TRBV18, the J gene TRBJ2-5; D is unclear. V was pared by 3 bases and J by 1 base, with 3 bases between. This CDR3 is built from 12 residues. Germline CDR1 is KGHSH and CDR2 is LQKENI. CDR3 protein: CASSPIQETQYF. CDR3 DNA: TGTGCCAGCTCACCTATCCAAGAGACCCAGTACTTC.

V gene TRBV7-2 combines with J gene TRBJ2-7, with 12 positions matching TRBD2. V shed 1 base and J 6 bases; nucleotides not matched to a gene: 4. Germline V gene data show CDR1 as SGHTA and CDR2 as FQGNSA. This CDR3 is 15 amino acids long. The CDR3: CASSLESSGRGEQYF. The CDR3 DNA is TGTGCCAGCAGCTTAGAGTCTAGCGGGAGGGGCGAGCAGTACTTC.

This sequence joins TRBV28 and TRBJ2-3; tentatively, D is TRBD2 (5 bases). Trimming took 3 bases from V and 3 from J, leaving 19 bases between them. This CDR3 is 17 amino acids long. CDR1 is MDHEN and CDR2 is SYDVKM in the germline V gene. DNA for the CDR3: TGTGCCAGCAGTTTTCATGGAAAGTGGGAGTGGACAGATACGCAGTATTTT. Translating it yields CASSFHGKWEWTDTQYF.

This clone was counted a single time. V gene TRBV5-1 combines with J gene TRBJ2-1; TRBD2 matches at 8 bases. V dropped 6 bases and J dropped 4; count of bases not matched to a gene: 12. Per the germline V gene, CDR1 is SGHRS and CDR2 is YFSETQ. CDR3 length: 16 amino acids. CDR3 in amino acids: CASNRGVAGPYNEQFF. In DNA form, the CDR3 reads TGCGCCAGCAACCGTGGGGTAGCGGGACCTTACAATGAGCAGTTCTTC.

The rearrangement links TRBV11-3 to TRBJ2-1; TRBD2 aligns across 13 bases. This CDR3 is built from 18 residues. Germline CDR1 is SGHNT and CDR2 is YENEEA. V shed 5 bases and J 4 bases; nucleotides not matched to a gene: 11. This CDR3 is CASSPHPWTSGSYNEQFF. The CDR3, as DNA: TGTGCCAGCAGCCCCCATCCCTGGACTAGCGGGAGTTACAATGAGCAGTTCTTC.

The chain has TRBV27 and TRBJ2-1, with TRBD2 matching over 10 bases. In germline, CDR1 is MNHEY, CDR2 SMNVEV (reference sequence). The V and J ends lost 5 bases and 7 bases, in that order; junction bases with no gene match: 11. The length of the CDR3 is 16 residues. The CDR3 region has the DNA TGTGCCAGCAGTCCCTACCTAGCGGGAGTAAAAAATGAGCAGTTCTTC. This translates into CASSPYLAGVKNEQFF.

The chain employs TRBV18 and TRBJ1-5; 8 bases are a match to TRBD1. The CDR3 runs 16 residues. Trimming took 3 bases from V and 6 from J; bases not matched to a gene: 10. Per the germline V gene, CDR1 is KGHSH and CDR2 is LQKENI. This CDR3 is CASSPGQGSASQPQHF. The CDR3 DNA reads as TGTGCCAGCTCACCCGGACAGGGCTCCGCCAGTCAGCCCCAGCATTTT.

The chain couples TRBV19 to TRBJ1-1; 10 positions match TRBD1. Germline-derived CDR1 and CDR2 are LNHDA and SQIVND (reference sequence). J gave up 10 bases and V 5 bases, and 13 bases lay outside the gene matches. This CDR3 has 15 residues. The chain's CDR3 is CASSVPGQGIPRAFF. As DNA, the CDR3 is TGTGCCAGTAGTGTCCCGGGACAGGGGATCCCAAGAGCTTTCTTT.